These 15 T cell receptor beta chains were sequenced from one sample in a study of post-analysis software for immune sequencing data. Regarding the study as a whole: Included in a set of 5 or 6 TRBV segments more frequent in patients than controls were TRBV5-6, TRBV5-1 and TRBV20-1.

Their antigen targets remain unknown. The TCR beta cDNA libraries carried unique molecular identifiers. MiXCR, run by TCRdb on the PCR reads, gives a single entry per CDR3 protein. This repertoire shows fewer than 600,000 distinct CDR3 sequences, around 40% found once; its top ten account for 9.5% to 13%. Material: blood. The receptors were sampled from a girl between 10 and 17 years old with multiple sclerosis.

This clonotype was observed a few times. The V and J genes are TRBV5-1 and TRBJ2-1, with TRBD2 identical over 13 bases. Germline CDR1 SGHRS, CDR2 YFSETQ. The CDR3 is 17 amino acids. V lost 3 bases to trimming and J lost 0 bases; unmatched junction nucleotides: 3. The CDR3 reads CASSSGLAGSSYNEQFF. The CDR3, as DNA: TGCGCCAGCAGCTCGGGACTAGCGGGGAGCTCCTACAATGAGCAGTTCTTC.

The chain employs TRBV12-3 or TRBV12-4 and TRBJ2-1; 13 positions agree with TRBD2. This CDR3 contains 14 residues. V dropped 7 bases and J dropped 8; count of bases not matched to a gene: 5. The DNA for the CDR3 is TGTGCCAGCAAAGGACTAGCGGGAGCCCATGAGCAGTTCTTC. As protein: CASKGLAGAHEQFF.

The chain joins TRBV2 to TRBJ2-1, with D uncertain. This CDR3 has 11 amino acids. The V and J ends lost 4 bases and 8 bases respectively, with 6 bases between them. In germline, CDR1 is SNHLY, CDR2 FYNNEI. The CDR3 protein is CASSVRHEQFF. The CDR3 nucleotides read TGTGCCAGCAGTGTCCGGCATGAGCAGTTCTTC.

The chain couples TRBV7-9 to TRBJ2-1; D remains ambiguous. Trimming cost V 5 bases and J 0 bases, with 14 bases left between them. CDR3 size: 16 residues. From germline, CDR1 is SEHNR and CDR2 FQNEAQ (reference sequence). The CDR3 protein is CASSGRPGPSYNEQFF. Written as DNA, the CDR3 is TGTGCCAGCAGCGGGCGGCCCGGTCCCTCCTACAATGAGCAGTTCTTC.

CDR3 region: CASSRRGAGENEQFF. The CDR3 coding sequence is TGTGCCAGCAGCCGCCGGGGGGCGGGAGAGAATGAGCAGTTCTTC. This sequence joins TRBV7-3 and TRBJ2-1, with D perhaps matching TRBD2 (7 bases). This CDR3 is 15 amino acids long. Germline CDR1 SGHTA, CDR2 FQGTGA. Trimming stripped 5 bases from V and 7 bases from J, with 18 bases between.

The CDR3 here is CSATKDSQETQYF. CDR3 sequence (DNA): TGCAGTGCTACTAAAGATAGCCAAGAGACCCAGTACTTC. The rearrangement joins TRBV20-1 to TRBJ2-5; D is undetermined. Trimming stripped 4 bases from V and 1 base from J, with 10 bases between. Germline assignment: CDR1 DFQATT and CDR2 SNEGSKA (reference sequence). The CDR3 spans 13 residues.

The CDR3 loop reads CASSLSLAAKGGTDTQYF. The DNA of the CDR3 is TGTGCCAGCAGTTTATCGCTAGCGGCTAAGGGGGGCACAGATACGCAGTATTTT. The chain carries TRBV28 and TRBJ2-3, with D maybe TRBD2 (7 bases). The V gene's germline CDR1 is MDHEN and CDR2 SYDVKM. The ends were cut back, 1 base at V and 1 base at J, with 18 bases in the middle. The CDR3 contains 18 residues.

The sample holds a few counts of this clonotype. The chain joins TRBV29-1 to TRBJ2-7; D is unclear. The end of the DNA is better explained by TRBJ2-5, so the J call may be wrong. Germline CDR1 SQVTM, CDR2 ANQGSEA. There are 10 residues in the CDR3. The CDR3 sequence is CSVNSETQYF. Here the CDR3 DNA reads TGCAGCGTCAACAGCGAGACCCAGTACTTC.

This clonotype was seen more than once but under ten times. The CDR3 DNA reads as TGTGCCAGCAGCTTATTTAGCGGCAATGAGCAGTTCTTC. This gives the protein CASSLFSGNEQFF. The chain combines TRBV13 with TRBJ2-1; maybe TRBD2 (6 bases). This CDR3 comprises 13 residues. CDR1 and CDR2 (germline): PRHDT, FYEKMQ (reference sequence). With 2 bases removed from V and 6 bases from J, the gap between germline ends came to 8 bases.

This clonotype has a handful of counts. The chain combines TRBV20-1 with TRBJ2-4; D gene unclear. CDR3 length: 13 residues. V lost 2 bases and J 1 base, leaving 6 bases between the germline ends. CDR1 and CDR2 from the germline V gene are DFQATT and SNEGSKA (reference sequence). CDR3 in amino acids: CSARFQAKNIQYF. CDR3 DNA: TGCAGTGCTAGATTTCAGGCCAAAAACATTCAGTACTTC.

A single count supports this clonotype. This sequence joins TRBV5-1 and TRBJ2-5; no clear D gene. The CDR3 spans 11 residues. Germline V gene data show CDR1 as SGHRS and CDR2 as YFSETQ. V shed 4 bases and J shed 11 bases, with 12 bases lying between them. CDR3 sequence (DNA): TGCGCCAGCAGCGCGGACCGCCTGCAGTACTTC. Protein: CASSADRLQYF. The full variable domain, rest sourced from reference TRBV5-1 and TRBJ2-5, is KAGVTQTPRYLIKTRGQQVTLSCSPISGHRSVSWYQQTPGQGLQFLFEYFSETQRNKGNFPGRFSGRQFSNSRSEMNVSTLELGDSALYLCASSADRLQYFGPGTRLLVL.

This clonotype was seen a handful of times. V is TRBV20-1 and J is TRBJ2-7; weak D call: TRBD1 (5 bases). V dropped 4 bases and J dropped 4 bases, with 11 bases sitting between them. Germline V CDR1 and CDR2: DFQATT, SNEGSKA (reference sequence). The CDR3 is made up of 12 amino acids. CDR3: CSAKGSRYEQYF. The CDR3 nucleotides are TGCAGTGCTAAGGGGTCGCGGTACGAGCAGTACTTC.

The rearrangement links TRBV5-1 to TRBJ2-5; possible D gene TRBD1, 8 bases. The J call is doubtful: the DNA matches TRBJ2-7 better. Germline CDR1 and CDR2: SGHRS and YFSETQ. The CDR3 extends over 15 amino acids. The CDR3 loop reads CASSTRDRTSYEQYF. The CDR3 DNA reads as TGCGCCAGCAGCACCCGGGACAGGACTAGTTACGAGCAGTACTTC.

This clonotype was detected a few times. The chain combines TRBV7-9 with TRBJ2-5, with a possible D match to TRBD2 (6 bases). This CDR3 has 14 residues. The V gene's germline CDR1 is SEHNR and CDR2 FQNEAQ (reference sequence). V was trimmed by 3 bases and J by 5 bases, leaving 13 bases between them. CDR3 coding DNA: TGTGCCAGCAGCTTTTCCTCTCGGGGGGAGACCCAGTACTTC. Its translation is CASSFSSRGETQYF.

J is TRBJ2-4 and V is TRBV5-1; TRBD1 matches at 8 bases. The CDR3 length is 16 residues. V was pared by 3 bases and J by 4 bases, with 9 bases of the junction left unmatched. Germline V gene lookup returns CDR1 SGHRS and CDR2 YFSETQ. CDR3 nucleotides: TGCGCCAGCAGCTCGAGAGGACAGGGACAAAAAAACATTCAGTACTTC. Translation: CASSSRGQGQKNIQYF. The whole variable domain, filled in from reference TRBV5-1 and TRBJ2-4, reads KAGVTQTPRYLIKTRGQQVTLSCSPISGHRSVSWYQQTPGQGLQFLFEYFSETQRNKGNFPGRFSGRQFSNSRSEMNVSTLELGDSALYLCASSSRGQGQKNIQYFGAGTRLSVL.